The rows below give T cell receptor beta chains drawn from one sample of a study of blood T cell repertoires in COVID-19. Libraries were prepared by immunoSEQ multiplex PCR; TCRdb keeps only in-frame clonotypes and omits some of them. Among 350,000 to 400,000 clones listed, around 87% were seen once. The specimen sequenced was PBMCs or T cells enriched from blood (not recorded which). These receptors were taken from a man aged 18-30 years who had recovered from COVID-19. Both conserved end residues are part of each CDR3. Fields, in order: D gene, clone size, V gene, J gene, CDR3 DNA, CDR3 protein. A D gene is named only where the DNA matches it firmly. Expanded clones are given a class, and other clones once, few, many or no size at all.

-	-	TRBV7-6	TRBJ1-5	TGTGCCAGCAGCTTACAGGAAAATCAGCCCCAGCATTTT	CASSLQENQPQHF
TRBD1	-	TRBV5-5	TRBJ1-2	TGTGCCAGCAGCGGAAACCCGGGACAGCTTCGGGAGATTAACTATGGCTACACCTTC	CASSGNPGQLREINYGYTF
TRBD2	-	TRBV7-7	TRBJ2-5	TGTGCCAGCAGACAAACTAGCGGAACTCAAGAGACCCAGTACTTC	CASRQTSGTQETQYF
TRBD1	-	TRBV28	TRBJ1-5	TGTGCCATCAACCCCCCCCTCGGGCAGGGGGCACGACAGCCCCAGCATTTT	CAINPPLGQGARQPQHF
-	-	TRBV28	TRBJ1-1	TGTGCCAGCATAAAGGGCGGGGCTGGAGGGACTGAAGCTTTCTTT	CASIKGGAGGTEAFF
TRBD1	once	TRBV2	TRBJ1-3	TGTGCCAGCAGGCTAGAGACAGGGAACACCATATATTTT	CASRLETGNTIYF
-	-	TRBV7-2	TRBJ1-5	TGTGCCAGCAGCTTAGATACAGGGACCGCCATGCCCCAGCATTTT	CASSLDTGTAMPQHF
-	-	TRBV19	TRBJ1-2	TGTGCCAGTAGTGTGGGCTCTAACTATGGCTACACCTTC	CASSVGSNYGYTF
TRBD2	-	TRBV7-2	TRBJ2-1	TGTGCCAGCAGCTTAGGACTAGCGGCCTGCAATGAGCAGTTCTTC	CASSLGLAACNEQFF
TRBD1	few	TRBV2	TRBJ2-2	TGTGCCAGCAGTGGAGACAGGGGGTCCGACACCGGGGAGCTGTTTTTT	CASSGDRGSDTGELFF
-	-	TRBV7-9	TRBJ1-2	TGTGCCAGCAGCAGCAGGACGGGAAACTATGGCTACACCTTC	CASSSRTGNYGYTF
-	-	TRBV7-3	TRBJ2-1	TGTGCCAGCAGCTTACTCCCCCGTTTTGAGCAGTTCTTC	CASSLLPRFEQFF
-	-	TRBV27	TRBJ2-7	TGTGCCAGCAGTTTTAAGGCCCACAGCTCCTACGAGCAGTACTTC	CASSFKAHSSYEQYF
-	-	TRBV2	TRBJ1-5	TGTGCCAGCAGTGATACGGGCAATCAGCCCCAGCATTTT	CASSDTGNQPQHF
-	-	TRBV6-1	TRBJ1-2	TGTGCCAGCAGTGAAAGTAGGGGGTATTATGGCTACACCTTC	CASSESRGYYGYTF
-	-	TRBV19	TRBJ1-2	TGTGCCTCTCGGGGCTATGGCTACACCTTC	CASRGYGYTF
-	-	TRBV2	TRBJ2-6	TGTGCCAGCCCGAGAAGCTCTGGGGCCAACGTCCTGACTTTC	CASPRSSGANVLTF
-	-	TRBV28	TRBJ1-6	TGTGCCAGCACCACTTACAGTTCGCCTAATTCACCCCTCCACTTT	CASTTYSSPNSPLHF
-	-	TRBV4-3	TRBJ2-1	TGCGCCAGCAGCCAAGATTCTCGGGGAGATGAGCAGTTCTTC	CASSQDSRGDEQFF
TRBD2	-	TRBV5-5	TRBJ2-1	TGTGCCAGCAGCTTGGTCCTAGCGGGAGTAGAGCAGTTCTTC	CASSLVLAGVEQFF
TRBD2	-	TRBV9	TRBJ2-2	TGTGCCAGCAGCGAACTAGCGGGGGGTACCGGGGAGCTGTTTTTT	CASSELAGGTGELFF
-	-	TRBV27	TRBJ1-1	TGTGCCAGCAGTTCTGTCCCGGGGAGGACTGAAGCTTTCTTT	CASSSVPGRTEAFF
-	-	TRBV28	TRBJ1-2	TGTGCCAGCAGCATCTTAGACAGCTATGGCTACACCTTC	CASSILDSYGYTF
TRBD1	-	TRBV6-2/TRBV6-3	TRBJ1-1	TGTGCCAGCAGTTCCGGGACAGGGCGATTGAACACTGAAGCTTTCTTT	CASSSGTGRLNTEAFF
TRBD2	-	TRBV27	TRBJ2-4	TGTGCCAGCAGTTCGACCCCGGGACTAGCGGGGGGAAACATTCAGTACTTC	CASSSTPGLAGGNIQYF
TRBD1	once	TRBV18	TRBJ1-2	TGTGCCAGCTCACTGACAGGGGGCAAGGACTATGGCTACACCTTC	CASSLTGGKDYGYTF
-	-	TRBV7-9	TRBJ1-2	TGTGCCAGCATACTACCGGGACACGCTTATGGCTACACCTTC	CASILPGHAYGYTF
-	-	TRBV5-1	TRBJ1-2	TGCGCCAGCAGCTTGCTGGAAGGGGGAAACTATGGCTACACCTTC	CASSLLEGGNYGYTF